The next 15 T cell receptor beta chains were all read from a single sample in a study of cytomegalovirus exposure and HLA in healthy donors. PCR involved 60 Vbeta and 13 Jbeta primers. TCRdb keeps only in-frame clones here, not all; method: immunoSEQ multiplex PCR. The table includes roughly 200,000 clones, just under 80% detected once. Material for sequencing was PBMCs. Source of these receptors: a female donor in good health and CMV-seronegative.

V is TRBV10-3 and J is TRBJ1-1; D gene ambiguous. Germline CDR1 and CDR2: ENHRY and SYGVKD. Trimming took off 4 bases at V and 1 base at J, with 7 bases between the two ends. This CDR3 contains 13 residues. The CDR3 coding sequence is TGTGCCATCAGTGTTATAAAGAACACTGAAGCTTTCTTT. Its translation is CAISVIKNTEAFF.

The chain joins TRBV25-1 to TRBJ2-7; 10 bases are shared with TRBD2. Losses at the gene ends were 4 bases for V and 4 bases for J; bases not matched to a gene: 13. CDR3 length: 17 residues. The germline gives CDR1 MGHDK, CDR2 SYGVNS. CDR3 DNA: TGTGCCAGCAGTGGATTCCGGGCTAGCGGGAGTGGGTACGAGCAGTACTTC. It specifies CASSGFRASGSGYEQYF.

The chain has TRBV6-5 and TRBJ1-1, with a tentative D call TRBD1 (6 bases). This CDR3 has 14 residues. Deletions cut 6 bases from V and 7 bases from J, with 18 bases between. Germline lookup yields CDR1 MNHEY and CDR2 SVGAGI. The CDR3 here is CASSYGAGANEAFF. The CDR3 DNA sequence: TGTGCCAGCAGCTATGGTGCAGGGGCGAATGAAGCTTTCTTT.

The V call is TRBV11-3, the J call TRBJ2-7; no reliable D call. Germline CDR1 reads SGHNT; CDR2 reads YENEEA. The CDR3 totals 12 residues. Trimming took 1 base from V and 6 from J, leaving 7 bases between them. This CDR3 reads CASSLGTSEQYF. The CDR3 DNA reads TGTGCCAGCAGCTTAGGAACTTCCGAGCAGTACTTC. Drawing the rest from reference TRBV11-3 and TRBJ2-7, the complete variable domain is EAGVVQSPRYKIIEKKQPVAFWCNPISGHNTLYWYLQNLGQGPELLIRYENEEAVDDSQLPKDRFSAERLKGVDSTLKIQPAELGDSAVYLCASSLGTSEQYFGPGTRLTVT.

The chain combines TRBV2 with TRBJ2-5; D is unresolved. The CDR3 is 12 residues long. Trimming removed 7 bases from V and 14 bases from J, with 20 bases in between. Germline-derived CDR1 and CDR2 are SNHLY and FYNNEI. The chain's CDR3 is CASTESRSLVYF. The DNA for the CDR3 is TGTGCCAGCACCGAGTCTCGGAGTTTGGTTTACTTC.

This clone was observed a few times. The chain employs TRBV11-3 and TRBJ1-1; 8 bases fit TRBD1. This CDR3 region has 16 residues. Germline CDR1 and CDR2: SGHNT and YENEEA. Trimming cost V 1 base and J 0 bases; bases outside gene matches: 4. CDR3 coding DNA: TGTGCCAGCAGCTTAGTCGCAGGGGGCATGAACACTGAAGCTTTCTTT. Translation: CASSLVAGGMNTEAFF.

V usage is TRBV18 and J usage is TRBJ1-1, with D maybe TRBD1 (5 bases). The V and J ends lost 3 bases and 2 bases respectively, with 13 bases between them. Germline lookup yields CDR1 KGHSH and CDR2 LQKENI. The CDR3 length is 15 residues. CDR3 sequence (DNA): TGTGCCAGCTCACCCGTTTCAGACAGTAACACTGAAGCTTTCTTT. It is translated as CASSPVSDSNTEAFF.

This chain connects TRBV15 to TRBJ1-1; 9 nucleotides match TRBD1. The CDR3 loop spans 15 amino acids. Germline V gene data show CDR1 as LNHNV and CDR2 as YYDKDF (reference sequence). The V segment lost 5 bases and the J segment 1 base; nucleotides outside the gene matches: 5. CDR3 sequence: CATSGSGQGNTEAFF. CDR3 in DNA: TGTGCCACCAGCGGTTCGGGACAGGGGAACACTGAAGCTTTCTTT.

This chain uses TRBV10-3 with TRBJ2-3; 15 nucleotides agree with TRBD2. J was trimmed by 7 bases and V by 6 bases; bases with no gene match: 5. Germline assignment: CDR1 ENHRY and CDR2 SYGVKD. The CDR3 is made up of 15 amino acids. This CDR3 is CAIRRGLAGGNTQYF. CDR3 bases: TGTGCCATCAGACGCGGACTAGCGGGGGGGAATACGCAGTATTTT.

The V gene is TRBV2, the J gene TRBJ2-3; TRBD2 matches at 9 bases. Germline V gene sequence: CDR1 SNHLY, CDR2 FYNNEI. V lost 4 bases and J lost 3; bases outside the gene matches: 2. The length of the CDR3 is 14 residues. This CDR3 reads CASSGGGGTDTQYF. CDR3 bases: TGTGCCAGCAGTGGCGGGGGGGGAACAGATACGCAGTATTTT.

This clone has just a few counts. V gene TRBV11-3 combines with J gene TRBJ2-3; TRBD2 might be the D (5 bases). Germline values: CDR1 SGHNT, CDR2 YENEEA. The V and J ends lost 0 bases and 0 bases respectively, with 13 bases between them. This CDR3 comprises 17 residues. CDR3 nucleotide sequence: TGTGCCAGCAGCTTAGATGGCCCGGGAACTAGCACAGATACGCAGTATTTT. It encodes CASSLDGPGTSTDTQYF.

The chain carries TRBV11-2 and TRBJ2-1; 8 nucleotides align to TRBD2. The V segment lost 2 bases and the J segment 4 bases; nucleotides outside the gene matches: 1. The CDR3 covers 14 residues. Looked up from germline, CDR1 is SGHAT and CDR2 is FQNNGV. CDR3 DNA: TGTGCCAGCAGCTTAACTAGCGGATACAATGAGCAGTTCTTC. This encodes CASSLTSGYNEQFF.

The chain is built from TRBV6-5 and TRBJ2-3; D gene unclear. V lost 2 bases to trimming and J lost 2 bases, with 8 bases between them. The CDR3 is made up of 14 amino acids. The germline CDR1 and CDR2 sequences are MNHEY and SVGAGI. CDR3 DNA: TGTGCCAGCAGTTACGTTGGGCCCACAGATACGCAGTATTTT. Protein product: CASSYVGPTDTQYF.

This sequence joins TRBV29-1 and TRBJ2-3; weak D call: TRBD2 (5 bases). This CDR3 is 13 amino acids long. CDR1 and CDR2 (germline): SQVTM, ANQGSEA. Trimming stripped 5 bases from V and 7 bases from J, with 16 bases between. In nucleotides, the CDR3 is TGCAGCGTTACGAGCCGGGAAGGGTATACGCAGTATTTT. It is translated as CSVTSREGYTQYF.

The V gene is TRBV7-6, the J gene TRBJ2-1, with 8 bases fitting TRBD2. The CDR3 runs to 15 residues. V lost 5 bases, J lost 7 bases, and 10 bases stayed unmatched. In germline, CDR1 is SGHVS, CDR2 FNYEAQ. This chain's CDR3 is CASSPLAGLGNEQFF. Written as DNA, the CDR3 is TGTGCCAGCAGCCCCTTAGCGGGGTTGGGGAATGAGCAGTTCTTC.